One TCR beta chain is described in this entry. Its antigen is undetermined. This specimen comes from a study of graft-versus-host responses after intestinal transplantation. Trimming removed 0 bases from V and 8 bases from J; junction bases left unmatched: 8. Germline-derived CDR1 and CDR2 are MGHRA and YSYEKL. The CDR3 covers 15 residues. Data came from immunoSEQ multiplex PCR; TCRdb stores just in-frame clones and leaves some out. The table records tens of thousands of clones, 85% to 90% of them present only once. The study's findings and limits: Detection of GvH clones occurred in recipient marrow, and some had their first appearance in ileum or blood.

Specimen: unstimulated CD4+ T cells sorted from spleen or lymph node cells, collected before intestinal transplant. The genes are TRBV4-1 and TRBJ2-3; 7 bases map to TRBD2. This receptor was identified in a human donor who received an intestinal transplant. CDR3 residues: CASSQDNQRGATQYF. The CDR3 DNA reads as TGCGCCAGCAGCCAAGATAACCAGCGGGGCGCTACGCAGTATTTT.